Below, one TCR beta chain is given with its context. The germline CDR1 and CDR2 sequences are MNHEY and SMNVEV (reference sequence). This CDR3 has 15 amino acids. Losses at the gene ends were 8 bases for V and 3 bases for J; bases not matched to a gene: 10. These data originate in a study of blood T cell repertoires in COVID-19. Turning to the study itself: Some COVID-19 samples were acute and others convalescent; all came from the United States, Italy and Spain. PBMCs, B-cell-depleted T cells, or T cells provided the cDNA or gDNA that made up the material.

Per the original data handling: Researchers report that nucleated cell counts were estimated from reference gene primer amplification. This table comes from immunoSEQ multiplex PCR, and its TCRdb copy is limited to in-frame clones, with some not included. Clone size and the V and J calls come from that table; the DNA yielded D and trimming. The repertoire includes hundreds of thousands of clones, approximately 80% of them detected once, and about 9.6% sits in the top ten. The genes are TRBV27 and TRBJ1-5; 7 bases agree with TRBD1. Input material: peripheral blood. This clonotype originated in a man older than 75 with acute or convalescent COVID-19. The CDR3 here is CASGGTASFNQPQHF. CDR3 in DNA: TGTGCCAGCGGTGGGACAGCAAGTTTCAATCAGCCCCAGCATTTT.